These T cell receptor beta chains were read from a single sample in a study of CD8 T cells in ankylosing spondylitis. TCRdb re-derived calls from the 5' RACE reads in MiXCR, one entry per CDR3 protein. The repertoire holds about 500,000 distinct CDR3 sequences, with roughly 12% as singletons. Sequenced material: blood, either unsorted or a sorted T cell fraction (not recorded which). All receptors derive from a male donor with ankylosing spondylitis. CDR3s include the opening cysteine and the closing phenylalanine or tryptophan. A D gene is named only where the DNA matches it firmly. Clone size is not always given. Where it is, it says once, few, many or a class for expanded clones.

J gene | clone size | V gene | D gene | CDR3 DNA | CDR3 protein
TRBJ1-1 | few | TRBV29-1 | - | TGCAGCGTTGCGGAGGGTGGGGGGATAGCTTTCTTT | CSVAEGGGIAFF
TRBJ1-2 | - | TRBV7-9 | - | TGTGCCAGCACCTCCCAGGGCGGAGGCTATGGCTACACCTTC | CASTSQGGGYGYTF
TRBJ2-2 | - | TRBV6-1 | - | TGTGCCAGCAGCCCAATAGCGGAGAACACCGGGGAGCTGTTTTTT | CASSPIAENTGELFF
TRBJ1-4 | - | TRBV5-5 | TRBD1 | TGTGCCAGCAGCGAGCCGGGACAGGGGCCAAGAAGAAAACTGTTTTTT | CASSEPGQGPRRKLFF
TRBJ1-6 | - | TRBV9 | - | TGTGCCAGCAGCGTAGCTTGGAGGAATTCACCCCTCCACTTT | CASSVAWRNSPLHF
TRBJ2-1 | - | TRBV5-1 | TRBD1 | TGCGCCAGCAGCTCCCTATCAGGGGGCAATGAGCAGTTCTTC | CASSSLSGGNEQFF
TRBJ2-5 | few | TRBV5-1 | - | TGCGCCAGCAGCTTGGGGGGGTCCCGGGACCAGCGATTATGGGAGACCCAGTACTTC | CASSLGGSRDQRLWETQYF
TRBJ1-4 | - | TRBV6-4 | - | TGTGCCAGCGCTTCTGCCCCCTTTCGATCAAGGCTTACTTTAACTAATGAAAAACTGTTTTTT | CASASAPFRSRLTLTNEKLFF
TRBJ2-7 | few | TRBV24-1 | TRBD2 | TGTGCCACCAGTGATGGGCTAGCGGGAGTCCACGAGCAGTACTTC | CATSDGLAGVHEQYF
TRBJ1-5 | many | TRBV6-6 | - | TGTGCCAGCAAGTCCCCAGATCAGCCCCAGCATTTT | CASKSPDQPQHF
TRBJ2-1 | - | TRBV12-3/TRBV12-4 | - | TGTGCCAGCAGCGGTAGGCAGGTCAATGAGCAGTTCTTC | CASSGRQVNEQFF
TRBJ1-4 | - | TRBV28 | TRBD1 | TGTGCCAGCAGCTCTCTCGGGACAGCTACTGAAAAACTGTTTTTT | CASSSLGTATEKLFF
TRBJ1-1 | many | TRBV20-1 | TRBD1 | TGCAGGGGAGACAGGGATGGCACTGAAGCTTTCTTT | CRGDRDGTEAFF
TRBJ2-7 | - | TRBV11-2 | - | TGTGCCAGCAGCTTGACATCGACCTACGAGCAGTACTTC | CASSLTSTYEQYF
TRBJ2-1 | many | TRBV2 | - | TGTGCCAGCAGTAGGGGCAGGAACAATGAGCAGTTCTTC | CASSRGRNNEQFF
TRBJ1-1 | - | TRBV9 | - | TGTGCCAGCAGCGTAGCTACGGGGAGCGGACAACAAGCTTTCTTT | CASSVATGSGQQAFF
TRBJ1-5 | - | TRBV11-3 | - | TGTGCCAGCAGCTTAGATACGAGCCTGCCGTTTAATCAGCCCCAGCATTTT | CASSLDTSLPFNQPQHF
TRBJ1-1 | few | TRBV18 | - | TGTGCCAGCTCACTCAACATGAACAGGGAGGGGAGCACTGAAGCTTTCTTT | CASSLNMNREGSTEAFF
TRBJ2-1 | - | TRBV11-2 | - | TGTGCCAGCAGCTTAATAATCGAGGGTGAGCAGTTCTTC | CASSLIIEGEQFF
TRBJ1-1 | - | TRBV7-2 | TRBD1 | TGTGCCAGCAGATATCCGGGACAGGGGTCCACTGAAGCTTTCTTT | CASRYPGQGSTEAFF
TRBJ2-3 | many | TRBV20-1 | - | TGCAGTGCTAGTGACGGGGTAGGCACAGATACGCAGTATTTT | CSASDGVGTDTQYF
TRBJ2-5 | few | TRBV3-1 | TRBD2 | TGTGCCAGCAGCCTACTAGCGGGGCACCAAGAGACCCAGTACTTC | CASSLLAGHQETQYF
TRBJ1-5 | few | TRBV5-1 | TRBD1 | TGCGCCGGTACAGGGACAGGGAAAAACTATAGCAATCAGCCCCAGCATTTT | CAGTGTGKNYSNQPQHF
TRBJ1-5 | few | TRBV7-9 | TRBD1 | TGTGCCAGCAGCTTGACAGGGGGAGAAGAGCCCCAGCATTTT | CASSLTGGEEPQHF
TRBJ2-3 | - | TRBV20-1 | TRBD2 | TGCAGTGCTAGACGGACTAGCGGCTTCACAGATACGCAGTATTTT | CSARRTSGFTDTQYF
TRBJ2-1 | - | TRBV10-2 | - | TGCGCCAGCAGCGAGAAACAGAGCTCCTACAATGAGCAGTTCTTC | CASSEKQSSYNEQFF
TRBJ2-2 | - | TRBV20-1 | TRBD2 | TGCAGTGCTTGGACTAGCGGGAGGGGGAACACCGGGGAGCTGTTTTTT | CSAWTSGRGNTGELFF
TRBJ1-1 | many | TRBV20-1 | TRBD1 | TGCAGTGCTAGAGACGACAGGGCGAACACTGAAGCTTTCTTT | CSARDDRANTEAFF
TRBJ2-5 | many | TRBV7-6 | - | TGTGCCAGCAGCTTGATACAAGAGACCCAGTACTTC | CASSLIQETQYF
TRBJ2-3 | - | TRBV5-5 | - | TGTGCCAGCAGCCCCGCAAGGGGGAATAAAGATACGCAGTATTTT | CASSPARGNKDTQYF
TRBJ2-1 | - | TRBV6-6 | - | TGTGCCAGCAGTTATCCCTCTGGGCAGTTCTTC | CASSYPSGQFF
TRBJ2-1 | - | TRBV29-1 | TRBD2 | TGCAGCGTTACACGGACTAGCGGGAGCTCCTACAATGAGCAGTTCTTC | CSVTRTSGSSYNEQFF
TRBJ2-5 | few | TRBV12-3/TRBV12-4 | TRBD2 | TGTGCCAGCAGTCGTAGTAGCGGGAGTGTTAAGACCCAGTACTTC | CASSRSSGSVKTQYF
TRBJ2-1 | many | TRBV29-1 | TRBD2 | TGCAGCGTTGGAGGGCCAGCGGGAGTTCATGAGCAGTTCTTC | CSVGGPAGVHEQFF
TRBJ1-5 | few | TRBV5-1 | - | TGCGCCAGCAGCCCGGGGCGTCATCAGCCCCAGCATTTT | CASSPGRHQPQHF
TRBJ2-7 | - | TRBV7-8 | TRBD2 | TGTGCCAGCAGCTTAGGACTAGCGTACTCCTACGAGCAGTACTTC | CASSLGLAYSYEQYF
TRBJ1-1 | many | TRBV5-1 | TRBD1 | TGCGCCAGCAGCTTAAAATTGACAGGGGGTACTGAAGCTTTCTTT | CASSLKLTGGTEAFF
TRBJ1-4 | - | TRBV20-1 | TRBD1 | TGCAGTGCTCCGGGACAGGGTAATGAAAAACTGTTTTTT | CSAPGQGNEKLFF
TRBJ2-7 | many | TRBV7-9 | - | TGTGCCAGCAGCTCCCTCTCCAGCTACGAGCAGTACTTC | CASSSLSSYEQYF
TRBJ2-1 | few | TRBV10-2 | TRBD1 | TGCGCCAGCCGGGGACAGGGAGCACTCAATGAGCAGTTCTTC | CASRGQGALNEQFF
TRBJ2-1 | - | TRBV10-2 | - | TGCGCCAGCAGCCACGCCTACAATGAGCAGTTCTTC | CASSHAYNEQFF
TRBJ2-1 | many | TRBV24-1 | TRBD2 | TGTGCCACCAGTGGAGTGGGGGGGAGCTCCTACAATGAGCAGTTCTTC | CATSGVGGSSYNEQFF
TRBJ2-3 | few | TRBV24-1 | - | TGTGCCACCAGTGATTTGCTGGAGTCTAGCACAGATACGCAGTATTTT | CATSDLLESSTDTQYF
TRBJ1-2 | - | TRBV5-1 | - | TGCGCCAGCAGCGCGGGCCCGGGGAGCTATGGCTACACCTTC | CASSAGPGSYGYTF
TRBJ2-1 | few | TRBV5-1 | - | TGCGCCAGCAGCCCAGAAGGGGGGGCGTACAATGAGCAGTTCTTC | CASSPEGGAYNEQFF
TRBJ2-1 | - | TRBV20-1 | - | TGCAGTGCTAGCAAACCGGGAGTATTCTATGAGCAGTTCTTC | CSASKPGVFYEQFF
TRBJ2-7 | few | TRBV14 | TRBD1 | TGTGCCAGCAGTCACAGGGGGGTGGCCTCCTACGAGCAGTACTTC | CASSHRGVASYEQYF
TRBJ2-7 | few | TRBV20-1 | TRBD2 | TGCAGTGCCCTCGGGCTAGCGGGAACGAACGAGCAGTACTTC | CSALGLAGTNEQYF
TRBJ2-1 | - | TRBV21-1 | - | TGTGCCAGCAGCAAAGGGGGGTGGACTAGCGGGAGGTTATACAATGAGCAGTTCTTC | CASSKGGWTSGRLYNEQFF
TRBJ1-2 | few | TRBV6-5 | - | TGTGCCAGCAGTTACTCGAGCGGGAACTATGGCTACACCTTC | CASSYSSGNYGYTF
TRBJ1-2 | few | TRBV5-1 | TRBD1 | TGCGCCAGCAGCTTGTACCTGACAGGGCCTAACTATGGCTACACCTTC | CASSLYLTGPNYGYTF
TRBJ1-2 | - | TRBV27 | - | TGTGCCAGCAGCCCATCCCCAGCAGCCTATGGCTACACCTTC | CASSPSPAAYGYTF